A single sample gave rise to the 25 T cell receptor beta chains below, sequenced in a study of neurological immune-mediated disorders. Time point defined: technical triplicate 3. TCRdb called the 5' RACE reads again in MiXCR, with one record for every CDR3 protein. Of about 44,000 distinct CDR3 sequences listed, 20% to 25% were seen once; the top ten hold about 4.1%. Sequenced material: PBMCs. All receptors come from a man between 60 and 75 years old with HTLV-1-associated myelopathy (HAM/TSP).

V is TRBV27 and J is TRBJ2-2; D perhaps matches TRBD2 (5 bases). Trimming took 5 bases from V and 0 from J, leaving 10 bases between them. CDR1 and CDR2 from the germline V gene are MNHEY and SMNVEV (reference sequence). CDR3 length equals 15 residues. Written as DNA, the CDR3 is TGTGCCAGCAGTGGTTGGACTTCGAACACCGGGGAGCTGTTTTTT. Protein: CASSGWTSNTGELFF.

This clonotype was picked up many times. V gene TRBV5-1 combines with J gene TRBJ2-5, with 11 bases fitting TRBD1. This CDR3 comprises 16 residues. Unmatched junction bases numbered 7, after V lost 5 bases and J lost 1 base. The germline V gene encodes CDR1 SGHRS and CDR2 YFSETQ. The CDR3 loop is CASRTGTGGFQETQYF. DNA for the CDR3: TGCGCCAGCAGAACCGGGACAGGGGGTTTCCAAGAGACCCAGTACTTC.

This clonotype was counted ten times or more. V gene TRBV11-2 combines with J gene TRBJ2-3; TRBD2 matches at 7 bases. J was trimmed by 1 base and V by 7 bases; bases with no gene match: 8. The germline CDR1 and CDR2 sequences are SGHAT and FQNNGV. The CDR3 sequence is 15 residues long. Here the CDR3 reads CASTKNAGGTDTQYF. CDR3 coding DNA: TGTGCCAGCACCAAAAATGCGGGGGGCACAGATACGCAGTATTTT.

This clonotype was detected ten times or more. V and J are TRBV7-2 and TRBJ2-1; D remains unclear. Trimming removed 4 bases from V and 0 bases from J, with 13 bases in between. Germline assignment: CDR1 SGHTA and CDR2 FQGNSA. The length of the CDR3 is 16 residues. This CDR3 is CASSSSPQSSYNEQFF. CDR3 DNA sequence: TGTGCCAGCAGCTCCAGCCCACAGAGCTCCTACAATGAGCAGTTCTTC.

In this sample, this clonotype turned up once. The chain carries TRBV3-1 and TRBJ2-5; 10 bases match TRBD2. Germline trimming cut 0 bases from V and 1 base from J; bases unmatched to any gene: 17. Germline V gene data show CDR1 as LGHDT and CDR2 as YNNKEL (reference sequence). The CDR3 extends over 21 amino acids. The CDR3 here is CASSQDIIPRLAGEVQETQYF. The CDR3 DNA follows: TGTGCCAGCAGCCAAGATATAATCCCCCGGCTAGCGGGGGAGGTCCAAGAGACCCAGTACTTC.

About this clonotype itself: A junction end diverges from the germline sequence, so it may reflect a read error. The rearrangement uses TRBV3-1 and TRBJ2-5; D gene ambiguous. The CDR3 spans 11 residues. Germline V CDR1 and CDR2: LGHDT, YNNKEL (reference sequence). Here the CDR3 DNA reads TGTGTCAGCAGCCATATGGCGACCCAGTACTTC. Its protein is CVSSHMATQYF.

This clonotype was found many times. Since no conserved phenylalanine or tryptophan closes the CDR3, a read error is the likely cause. The limits of the CDR3 on the DNA are not certain, so only TCRdb's listed CDR3 is given. This chain links TRBV28 with TRBJ1-1; TRBD1 reflects the table's D call only, with no check against the DNA. Germline CDR1 and CDR2: MDHEN and SYDVKM. The CDR3 is 12 amino acids in total, end residues counted. The CDR3 loop is CASSSTGGGVLG.

The chain joins TRBV5-1 to TRBJ2-1; TRBD1 agrees at 9 bases. With V trimmed by 4 bases and J by 8 bases, 7 bases remained unmatched. In germline, CDR1 is SGHRS, CDR2 YFSETQ. The CDR3 is 14 amino acids. The CDR3 sequence is CASSDRGAGHEQFF. The CDR3 bases are TGCGCCAGCAGCGACAGGGGGGCGGGCCATGAGCAGTTCTTC. Filled out from reference TRBV5-1 and TRBJ2-1, the complete variable domain reads KAGVTQTPRYLIKTRGQQVTLSCSPISGHRSVSWYQQTPGQGLQFLFEYFSETQRNKGNFPGRFSGRQFSNSRSEMNVSTLELGDSALYLCASSDRGAGHEQFFGPGTRLTVL.

The chain has TRBV29-1 and TRBJ1-1; TRBD1 agrees at 10 bases. Germline CDR1 reads SQVTM; CDR2 reads ANQGSEA. The CDR3 is 13 residues long. With 4 bases clipped from V and 5 bases from J, the junction kept 4 bases outside the gene matches. This CDR3 reads CSVGQGARTEAFF. The CDR3 DNA reads as TGCAGCGTTGGACAGGGGGCCAGGACTGAAGCTTTCTTT.

This clonotype has ten or more counts. The chain is built from TRBV4-2 and TRBJ2-1; no firm D call. CDR1 and CDR2 from the germline V gene are LGHNA and YNFKEQ. V was shortened by 1 base and J by 6 bases, with 10 bases between the two germline ends. This CDR3 is built from 14 residues. This chain's CDR3 is CASSQANGGNEQFF. The CDR3 nucleotides read TGTGCCAGCAGCCAAGCGAACGGTGGCAATGAGCAGTTCTTC.

This clonotype has at least ten counts. The V gene is TRBV12-3 or TRBV12-4, the J gene TRBJ2-7, with a weak D call TRBD2 (5 bases). Trimming left V 6 bases short and J 2 bases short, with 11 bases between. This CDR3 region has 13 residues. The CDR3 DNA is TGTGCCAGCAGGGGGATGGGAGCCTACGAGCAGTACTTC. This gives the protein CASRGMGAYEQYF.

There are many counts of this clonotype. The chain has TRBV11-2 and TRBJ2-1, with D tentatively TRBD2 (6 bases). The CDR3 runs 14 residues. V lost 1 base, J lost 12 bases, and 16 bases lay in between. Germline CDR1 is SGHAT and CDR2 is FQNNGV. As DNA, the CDR3 is TGTGCCAGCAGCTTAGCGCGGGGACCGACTGGGCAGTTCTTC. Its protein is CASSLARGPTGQFF. Combining the CDR3 with reference TRBV11-2 and TRBJ2-1 gives the whole variable domain EAGVAQSPRYKIIEKRQSVAFWCNPISGHATLYWYQQILGQGPKLLIQFQNNGVVDDSQLPKDRFSAERLKGVDSTLKIQPAKLEDSAVYLCASSLARGPTGQFFGPGTRLTVL.

This clonotype was observed many times. V is TRBV15 and J is TRBJ1-5; no clear D gene. The CDR3 is 12 amino acids. Germline V gene data show CDR1 as LNHNV and CDR2 as YYDKDF (reference sequence). Trimming stripped 1 base from V and 7 bases from J, with 5 bases between. CDR3 in amino acids: CATSRVGQPQHF. In DNA form, the CDR3 reads TGTGCCACCAGCAGAGTAGGACAGCCCCAGCATTTT. Based on the CDR3 plus reference TRBV15 and TRBJ1-5, the full variable domain is DAMVIQNPRYQVTQFGKPVTLSCSQTLNHNVMYWYQQKSSQAPKLLFHYYDKDFNNEADTPDNFQSRRPNTSFCFLDIRSPGLGDTAMYLCATSRVGQPQHFGDGTRLSIL.

The table lists this clonotype with many counts. The CDR3 DNA follows: TGCAGTGCGCAGGGCAGCTTCTACGAGCAGTACTTC. Amino acid sequence: CSAQGSFYEQYF. The chain carries TRBV20-1 and TRBJ2-7; possible D gene TRBD1, 5 bases. With 6 bases removed from V and 3 bases from J, the gap between germline ends came to 12 bases. This CDR3 has 12 amino acids. Germline V gene sequence: CDR1 DFQATT, CDR2 SNEGSKA (reference sequence).

At least ten counts were recorded for this clonotype. The chain combines TRBV20-1 with TRBJ2-7; 7 nucleotides match TRBD1. The CDR3 consists of 13 residues. V lost 5 bases to trimming and J lost 3 bases; unmatched junction nucleotides: 7. Germline CDR1 is DFQATT and CDR2 is SNEGSKA (reference sequence). The DNA of the CDR3 is TGCAGTGCTCACCGGGACAGCCGCTACGAGCAGTACTTC. As protein: CSAHRDSRYEQYF.

This clonotype was detected many times. V gene TRBV29-1 combines with J gene TRBJ2-1, with 7 bases matching TRBD1. Germline V gives CDR1 SQVTM, CDR2 ANQGSEA. The CDR3 sequence is 14 residues long. J was trimmed by 4 bases and V by 3 bases; bases with no gene match: 6. CDR3 nucleotides: TGCAGCGTTGACTGGGACAGTAAATACAATGAGCAGTTCTTC. Its protein is CSVDWDSKYNEQFF.

This clonotype showed up many times. The rearrangement links TRBV7-3 to TRBJ2-2, with TRBD1 matching over 7 bases. Trimming cost V 3 bases and J 1 base; bases outside gene matches: 2. The CDR3 sequence is 15 residues long. The germline V gene encodes CDR1 SGHTA and CDR2 FQGTGA. As DNA, the CDR3 is TGTGCCAGCAGCTTGGACAGGAAGAACACCGGGGAGCTGTTTTTT. The encoded protein is CASSLDRKNTGELFF.

To note about this clonotype: This is likely a read error, given that the CDR3 carries no conserved phenylalanine or tryptophan at its end. CDR3 in amino acids: CSVLQGSTYEQYY. CDR3 DNA sequence: TGCAGCGTACTACAGGGATCGACATACGAGCAGTACTAC. The rearrangement joins TRBV29-1 to TRBJ2-7, with D maybe TRBD1 (6 bases). CDR1 SQVTM and CDR2 ANQGSEA come from the germline V gene. This CDR3 has 13 residues. V lost 6 bases to trimming and J lost 4 bases, with 16 bases between them.

This clonotype was seen repeatedly, ten times or more. The chain combines TRBV4-1 with TRBJ1-2, with D maybe TRBD1 (5 bases). V lost 2 bases and J 3 bases, leaving 25 bases between the germline ends. CDR1 MGHRA and CDR2 YSYEKL come from the germline V gene. The CDR3 spans 19 residues. The CDR3 here is CASSQFFGHPSSGDYGYTF. The CDR3, as DNA: TGCGCCAGCAGCCAATTTTTCGGACACCCCTCAAGTGGGGACTATGGCTACACCTTC.

This clonotype has ten or more counts. The chain has TRBV9 and TRBJ2-6; D remains ambiguous. The CDR3 runs 16 residues. Germline V CDR1 and CDR2: SGDLS, YYNGEE. V gave up 0 bases and J gave up 3 bases, with 10 bases separating them. The CDR3 bases are TGTGCCAGCAGCGTAGTCGTAGGGTTTGGGGCCAACGTCCTGACTTTC. Translated: CASSVVVGFGANVLTF.

This clonotype was recorded many times. This rearrangement joins TRBV25-1 to TRBJ1-1, with 11 bases fitting TRBD1. The CDR3 is 14 amino acids. Germline-derived CDR1 and CDR2 are MGHDK and SYGVNS. V gave up 4 bases and J gave up 4 bases; unmatched junction bases: 2. The CDR3 bases are TGTGCCAGCAGTGGGACAGGGGGCGGCACTGAAGCTTTCTTT. It codes for CASSGTGGGTEAFF.

The table lists this clonotype with many counts. This chain joins TRBV2 and TRBJ2-7; D perhaps matches TRBD1 (5 bases). Trimming removed 8 bases from V and 0 bases from J, with 14 bases in between. The CDR3 consists of 14 residues. CDR1 is SNHLY, CDR2 FYNNEI, per germline. DNA for the CDR3: TGTGCCAGCCTAGAGACAGAGAGCTCCTACGAGCAGTACTTC. Protein product: CASLETESSYEQYF.

The chain employs TRBV6-5 and TRBJ1-1, with D tentatively TRBD1 (5 bases). Per germline, CDR1 MNHEY and CDR2 SVGAGI. Deletions cut 6 bases from V and 5 bases from J, with 16 bases between. This CDR3 region has 14 residues. CDR3 coding DNA: TGTGCCAGCAGCAGTAGAGGGAGGGGAACTGAAGCTTTCTTT. Amino acid sequence: CASSSRGRGTEAFF.

This clonotype was detected many times. This chain uses TRBV10-2 with TRBJ1-6; 7 bases fit TRBD1. V was clipped by 5 bases and J by 5 bases; unmatched bases: 9. The CDR3 runs 16 residues. Germline assignment: CDR1 WSHSY and CDR2 SAAADI. Written as DNA, the CDR3 is TGCGCCAGCAGTCTTGGACAGGAAAGAAATAATTCACCCCTCCACTTT. Protein: CASSLGQERNNSPLHF.

This clonotype was seen ten or more times. The chain recombines TRBV27 with TRBJ2-5; D is unclear. Trimming left V 5 bases short and J 7 bases short, with 14 bases between. This CDR3 region has 13 residues. Germline V lookup: CDR1 MNHEY, CDR2 SMNVEV (reference sequence). CDR3 bases: TGTGCCAGCAGTACTGGACGGCTCACGACCCAGTACTTC. It specifies CASSTGRLTTQYF.